Following are 16 T cell receptor beta chains from one sample sequenced in a study of shared clonotypes between healthy human individuals. The data were produced by immunoSEQ multiplex PCR, yet TCRdb's version contains in-frame clones alone and is incomplete. Here the sample spans some 2 million clones, 85% to 95% being singletons. Sequencing input: naive CD4+ T cells sorted from blood. Subset: CD45RA+ positively selected. These TCRs come from a man in his late teens or twenties in good health.

The chain uses TRBV2 and TRBJ2-2, with 10 bases matching TRBD1. This CDR3 comprises 20 residues. V gave up 4 bases and J gave up 7 bases; unmatched junction bases: 21. Germline V gene lookup returns CDR1 SNHLY and CDR2 FYNNEI. This chain's CDR3 is CASSGWRDRGSLNQRGELFF. For the CDR3, the DNA is TGTGCCAGCAGTGGGTGGCGGGACAGGGGCTCCCTAAATCAACGCGGGGAGCTGTTTTTT. The variable domain in full, with the rest retrieved from reference TRBV2 and TRBJ2-2, is EPEVTQTPSHQVTQMGQEVILRCVPISNHLYFYWYRQILGQKVEFLVSFYNNEISEKSEIFDDQFSVERPDGSNFTLKIRSTKLEDSAMYFCASSGWRDRGSLNQRGELFFGEGSRLTVL.

The chain uses TRBV30 and TRBJ2-1; the D gene is possibly TRBD2 (6 bases). V was pared by 5 bases and J by 7 bases, with 12 bases between. Germline CDR1 reads GTSNPN; CDR2 reads SVGIG (reference sequence). The CDR3 totals 12 residues. The CDR3 DNA is TGTGCCTGGGCTGGAGGGCCGAATGAGCAGTTCTTC. Residues: CAWAGGPNEQFF.

The chain links TRBV27 to TRBJ1-6; perhaps TRBD1 as D (6 bases). CDR1 is MNHEY, CDR2 SMNVEV, per germline (reference sequence). This CDR3 contains 16 residues. Trimming stripped 2 bases from V and 6 bases from J, with 14 bases between. CDR3 nucleotide sequence: TGTGCCAGCAGTTTACTGGTTCGGACAGTTAATTCACCCCTCCACTTT. As protein: CASSLLVRTVNSPLHF.

The chain combines TRBV30 with TRBJ1-2; D ambiguous. V was clipped by 3 bases and J by 2 bases, with 10 bases between them. In germline, CDR1 is GTSNPN, CDR2 SVGIG (reference sequence). The CDR3 contains 13 residues. The CDR3 sequence is CAWSRPENYGYTF. For the CDR3, the DNA is TGTGCCTGGAGCCGGCCTGAGAACTATGGCTACACCTTC.

The rearrangement uses TRBV29-1 and TRBJ1-5; 10 nucleotides agree with TRBD1. Germline trimming cut 7 bases from V and 7 bases from J; bases unmatched to any gene: 7. In germline, CDR1 is SQVTM, CDR2 ANQGSEA. The CDR3 consists of 13 residues. CDR3 loop: CSATGGMGQPQHF. CDR3 nucleotide sequence: TGCAGCGCGACAGGGGGCATGGGACAGCCCCAGCATTTT.

There are a few counts of this clone. The sample holds other DNA sequences that translate to the same CDR3. The genes are TRBV12-5 and TRBJ2-3; D is ambiguous. This CDR3 has 15 amino acids. Germline CDR1 and CDR2: LGHNT and FRNRAP. Trimming took off 1 base at V and 2 bases at J, with 10 bases between the two ends. The CDR3 protein is CASGLGVRNTDTQYF. The CDR3 DNA reads as TGTGCTAGTGGTTTGGGTGTTCGGAACACAGATACGCAGTATTTT.

The chain couples TRBV6-6 to TRBJ2-1; D is perhaps TRBD1 (5 bases). Trimming left V 6 bases short and J 7 bases short, with 13 bases between. Germline V lookup: CDR1 MNHNY, CDR2 SVGAGI (reference sequence). This CDR3 is 13 amino acids long. The CDR3 DNA follows: TGTGCCAGCAGCCGAGACTCAGGGAATGAGCAGTTCTTC. Translated, it gives CASSRDSGNEQFF.

The chain combines TRBV6-6 with TRBJ2-7; tentative D call: TRBD1 (8 bases). Germline loops: CDR1 MNHNY, CDR2 SVGAGI (reference sequence). This CDR3 contains 15 residues. V lost 6 bases, J lost 0 bases, and 15 bases lay in between. Here the CDR3 reads CASRLTGEGSYEQYF. CDR3 coding DNA: TGTGCCAGCAGGTTGACAGGGGAGGGCTCCTACGAGCAGTACTTC.

The CDR3 nucleotides read TGTGCCAGCAGCCAAGTTGGGTCAATAAGGCCCCAGCATTTT. Protein sequence: CASSQVGSIRPQHF. The chain employs TRBV4-2 and TRBJ1-5; no clear D gene. The germline V gene has CDR1 LGHNA and CDR2 YNFKEQ. Trimming removed 1 base from V and 9 bases from J, with 13 bases in between. The CDR3 is 14 residues long.

The genes are TRBV2 and TRBJ1-5; D unclear. Trimming shortened V by 6 bases and J by 0 bases, and 9 bases separated the two germline ends. CDR3 length: 14 residues. Germline-derived CDR1 and CDR2 are SNHLY and FYNNEI. The CDR3 DNA reads TGTGCCAGCAGGTCGGATCTTAGCAATCAGCCCCAGCATTTT. Amino acid sequence: CASRSDLSNQPQHF. Together with reference TRBV2 and TRBJ1-5, the CDR3 gives the full variable domain: EPEVTQTPSHQVTQMGQEVILRCVPISNHLYFYWYRQILGQKVEFLVSFYNNEISEKSEIFDDQFSVERPDGSNFTLKIRSTKLEDSAMYFCASRSDLSNQPQHFGDGTRLSIL.

The V call is TRBV5-6, the J call TRBJ1-6; D is unclear. The V end was cut by 4 bases, the J end by 4 bases, with 9 bases between. Germline lookup yields CDR1 SGHDT and CDR2 YYEEEE. The CDR3 is made up of 14 amino acids. The CDR3 sequence: CASSRPSYNSPLHF. The CDR3 DNA is TGTGCCAGCAGCCGACCGTCGTATAATTCACCCCTCCACTTT. Variable domain in full (rest from reference TRBV5-6 and TRBJ1-6): DAGVTQSPTHLIKTRGQQVTLRCSPKSGHDTVSWYQQALGQGPQFIFQYYEEEERQRGNFPDRFSGHQFPNYSSELNVNALLLGDSALYLCASSRPSYNSPLHFGNGTRLTVT.

The chain links TRBV2 to TRBJ1-1; no clear D. Trimming cost V 4 bases and J 1 base, with 10 bases left between them. This CDR3 spans 14 amino acids. The germline gives CDR1 SNHLY, CDR2 FYNNEI. CDR3 DNA sequence: TGTGCCAGCAGTGGCGATACGGGGAACACTGAAGCTTTCTTT. Translated: CASSGDTGNTEAFF. The full variable domain, in which reference TRBV2 and TRBJ1-1 provide the parts outside the CDR3, is EPEVTQTPSHQVTQMGQEVILRCVPISNHLYFYWYRQILGQKVEFLVSFYNNEISEKSEIFDDQFSVERPDGSNFTLKIRSTKLEDSAMYFCASSGDTGNTEAFFGQGTRLTVV.

This chain uses TRBV7-9 with TRBJ1-2; D is uncertain. Germline V gene lookup returns CDR1 SEHNR and CDR2 FQNEAQ (reference sequence). The CDR3 has 13 amino acids. Trimming removed 4 bases at V and 7 bases at J, with 13 bases between. The CDR3 spells CASSSRQASGYTF. The CDR3 DNA reads TGTGCCAGCAGCTCCCGGCAGGCATCTGGCTACACCTTC.

This chain links TRBV9 with TRBJ1-5; TRBD1 is a possible D gene (6 bases). This CDR3 spans 15 amino acids. In germline, CDR1 is SGDLS, CDR2 YYNGEE. V was clipped by 0 bases and J by 4 bases, with 11 bases between them. The CDR3 loop reads CASSVGEGENQPQHF. The CDR3 DNA reads TGTGCCAGCAGCGTAGGTGAGGGGGAGAATCAGCCCCAGCATTTT.

V is TRBV25-1 and J is TRBJ2-3; tentatively, D is TRBD2 (7 bases). The CDR3 runs 16 residues. The germline CDR1 and CDR2 sequences are MGHDK and SYGVNS. V was shortened by 1 base and J by 2 bases, with 13 bases between the two germline ends. The CDR3 DNA reads TGTGCCAGCAGTGAATGGCGAGGGGGGGCCACAGATACGCAGTATTTT. Translated, it gives CASSEWRGGATDTQYF.

This clone was counted a single time. This rearrangement joins TRBV2 to TRBJ1-3; the D is unclear. Germline CDR1 reads SNHLY; CDR2 reads FYNNEI. CDR3 length equals 14 residues. The V end was cut by 6 bases, the J end by 1 base, with 10 bases between. The CDR3 DNA reads as TGTGCCAGCAGCGCTGACTGGTCTGGAAACACCATATATTTT. Translation: CASSADWSGNTIYF.